The entry below gives a single T cell receptor beta chain sequence along with its context. The target antigen is unknown. This record belongs to a study of beta chain features in type 1 diabetes. Study-level results: Shorter TCRB CDR3s, moderately but significantly so, marked every one of the four CD4+ subsets in Type 1 diabetes patients. Individuals with type 1 diabetes displayed fewer insertions and more deletions at VDJ junctions.

V dropped 3 bases and J dropped 3; count of bases not matched to a gene: 2. The CDR3 extends over 14 amino acids. Germline lookup yields CDR1 SGHTA and CDR2 FQGNSA. Expressed TCRB transcripts were sequenced because the entire RNA isolate underwent reverse transcription. Only in-frame clones appear in the TCRdb table, and some are missing; sequencing was by immunoSEQ multiplex PCR. The sample holds about 120,000 clones, approximately 15% seen once. Sequencing was performed on central memory CD4+ T cells from blood. The genes are TRBV7-2 and TRBJ2-7; 10 nucleotides line up with TRBD2. The source is a man between 18 and 35 years old with type 1 diabetes. The CDR3, as DNA: TGTGCCAGCAGCTTTACTAGCGGGGACTACGAGCAGTACTTC. Encoded protein: CASSFTSGDYEQYF.